This section outlines one T cell receptor (beta chain) sequence together with its context. The target antigen is unknown. Trimming took off 10 bases at V and 2 bases at J, with 18 bases between the two ends. Germline V lookup: CDR1 MNHEY, CDR2 SMNVEV (reference sequence). The length of the CDR3 is 14 residues. This sample is drawn from a study of HIV-infected children after antiretroviral therapy interruption. The study's findings and limits: Naive CD4+ sequences overlapped less between time points once interruption began.

Unique molecular identifiers were included in an RNA-based 3' RACE TCR library. MiXCR was run by TCRdb on the 3' RACE reads, yielding one entry per CDR3 protein. The sample records more than 75,000 distinct CDR3 sequences, 5.5% to 8.5% being singletons. Stated treatment: PENTA 11 planned treatment interruption arm or continuous ART arm. From thawed PBMCs, naive CD4+ CD45RA+ CD45RO- T cells were sorted. The chain employs TRBV27 and TRBJ2-7; possibly TRBD2 for D (6 bases). The sample consisted of CD45RA+ CD4+ T cells from PBMCs, pooled from several time points, taken from a donor given antiretroviral therapy, either interrupted or continuous. The subset: naive CD4+ CD45RA+ CD45RO- T cells. The receptor comes from a pool of human donors with HIV. This chain's CDR3 is CATRRAGPTYEQYF. CDR3 DNA sequence: TGTGCCACCCGTCGTGCGGGACCCACCTACGAGCAGTACTTC.